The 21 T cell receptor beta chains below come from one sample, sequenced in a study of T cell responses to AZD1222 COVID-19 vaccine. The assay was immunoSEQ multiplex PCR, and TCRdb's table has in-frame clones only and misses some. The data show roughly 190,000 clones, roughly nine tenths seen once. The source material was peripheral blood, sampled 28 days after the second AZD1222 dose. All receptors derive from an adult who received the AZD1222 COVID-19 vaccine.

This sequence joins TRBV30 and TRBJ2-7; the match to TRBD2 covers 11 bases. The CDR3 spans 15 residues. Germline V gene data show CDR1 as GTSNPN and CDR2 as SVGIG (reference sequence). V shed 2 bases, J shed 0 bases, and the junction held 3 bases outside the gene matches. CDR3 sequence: CAWSYSGGGSYEQYF. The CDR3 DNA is TGTGCCTGGAGTTATAGCGGGGGGGGCTCCTACGAGCAGTACTTC.

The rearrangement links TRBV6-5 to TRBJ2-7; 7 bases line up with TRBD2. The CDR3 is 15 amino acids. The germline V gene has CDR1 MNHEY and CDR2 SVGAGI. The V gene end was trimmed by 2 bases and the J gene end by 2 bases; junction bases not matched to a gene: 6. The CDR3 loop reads CASSYGRESTYEQYF. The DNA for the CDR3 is TGTGCCAGCAGTTACGGGCGGGAGAGCACCTACGAGCAGTACTTC.

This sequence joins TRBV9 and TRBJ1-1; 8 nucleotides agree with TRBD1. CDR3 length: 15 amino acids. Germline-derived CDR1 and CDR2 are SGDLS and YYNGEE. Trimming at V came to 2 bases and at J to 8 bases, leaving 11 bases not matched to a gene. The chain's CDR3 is CASSVGDRTNREAFF. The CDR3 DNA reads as TGTGCCAGCAGCGTCGGGGACAGGACCAACAGAGAAGCTTTCTTT.

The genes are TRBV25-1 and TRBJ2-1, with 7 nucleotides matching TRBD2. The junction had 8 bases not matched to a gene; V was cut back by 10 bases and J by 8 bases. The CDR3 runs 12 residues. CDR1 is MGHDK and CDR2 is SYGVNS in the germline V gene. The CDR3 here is CATSTSRYEQFF. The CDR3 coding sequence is TGTGCCACCTCGACTAGCCGCTATGAGCAGTTCTTC.

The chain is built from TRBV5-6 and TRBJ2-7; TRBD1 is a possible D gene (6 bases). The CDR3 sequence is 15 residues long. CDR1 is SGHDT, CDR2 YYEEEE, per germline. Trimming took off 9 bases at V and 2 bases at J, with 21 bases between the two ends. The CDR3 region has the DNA TGTGCCACTTCGAGTACAGGGTCAGTAACCTACGAGCAGTACTTC. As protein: CATSSTGSVTYEQYF.

The CDR3 region has the DNA TGTGCCAGCAGCAAACAGGGGCCGAACACTGAAGCTTTCTTT. Translated: CASSKQGPNTEAFF. This rearrangement joins TRBV5-5 to TRBJ1-1; 7 nucleotides agree with TRBD1. This CDR3 contains 14 residues. V dropped 4 bases and J dropped 1; count of bases not matched to a gene: 4. CDR1 is SGHKS and CDR2 is YYEKEE in the germline V gene (reference sequence).

CDR3: CASSPQMNTEAFF. The CDR3, as DNA: TGCGCCAGCAGCCCTCAGATGAACACTGAAGCTTTCTTT. The rearrangement joins TRBV10-1 to TRBJ1-1; D ambiguous. Germline V CDR1 and CDR2: WNHNN, SYGVQD (reference sequence). The V end lost 6 bases, the J end lost 0 bases, and 8 bases lay between the germline ends. This CDR3 contains 13 residues.

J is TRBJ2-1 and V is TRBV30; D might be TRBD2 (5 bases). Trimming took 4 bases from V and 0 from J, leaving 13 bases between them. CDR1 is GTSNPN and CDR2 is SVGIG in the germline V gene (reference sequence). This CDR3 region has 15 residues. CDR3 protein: CAWTSSFSSYNEQFF. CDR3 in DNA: TGTGCCTGGACTAGCTCCTTTAGCTCCTACAATGAGCAGTTCTTC.

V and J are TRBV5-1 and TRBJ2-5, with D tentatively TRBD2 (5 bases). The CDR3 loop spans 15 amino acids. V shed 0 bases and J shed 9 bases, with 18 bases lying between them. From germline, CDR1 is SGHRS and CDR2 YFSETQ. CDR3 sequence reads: CASSLAGRWGDAQYF. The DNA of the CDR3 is TGCGCCAGCAGCTTGGCCGGGCGCTGGGGAGACGCCCAGTACTTC. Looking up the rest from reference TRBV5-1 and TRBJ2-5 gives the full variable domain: KAGVTQTPRYLIKTRGQQVTLSCSPISGHRSVSWYQQTPGQGLQFLFEYFSETQRNKGNFPGRFSGRQFSNSRSEMNVSTLELGDSALYLCASSLAGRWGDAQYFGPGTRLLVL.

In DNA, the CDR3 is TGTGCCCGCCGCGGGGGGGGCTTCGAAGAGACCCAGTACTTC. Translation gives CARRGGGFEETQYF. The genes are TRBV9 and TRBJ2-5; 9 nucleotides agree with TRBD2. There are 14 residues in the CDR3. CDR1 SGDLS and CDR2 YYNGEE come from the germline V gene. The J segment lost 3 bases and the V segment lost 10 bases, leaving 10 bases of the junction unmatched.

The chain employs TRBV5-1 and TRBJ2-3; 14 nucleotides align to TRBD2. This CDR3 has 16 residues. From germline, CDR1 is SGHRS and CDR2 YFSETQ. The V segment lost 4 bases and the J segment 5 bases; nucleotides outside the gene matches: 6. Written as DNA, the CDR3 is TGCGCCAGCAGCCCGGGACTAGCGGGAGTGGGAGATACGCAGTATTTT. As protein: CASSPGLAGVGDTQYF.

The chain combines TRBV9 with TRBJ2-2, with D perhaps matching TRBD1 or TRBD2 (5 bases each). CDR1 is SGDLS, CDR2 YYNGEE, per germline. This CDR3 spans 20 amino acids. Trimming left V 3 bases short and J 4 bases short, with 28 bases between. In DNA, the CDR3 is TGTGCCAGCAGCGGGTTGGTGGGGACCCTGCCGAGGACGGGCACCGGGGAGCTGTTTTTT. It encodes CASSGLVGTLPRTGTGELFF.

CDR3 sequence: CASSKTGGAEYEQYF. The CDR3 DNA sequence: TGTGCCAGCAGTAAGACAGGGGGCGCAGAGTACGAGCAGTACTTC. The V and J genes are TRBV6-5 and TRBJ2-7, with 10 bases that match TRBD1. V dropped 5 bases and J dropped 4; count of bases not matched to a gene: 8. Germline V gene lookup returns CDR1 MNHEY and CDR2 SVGAGI. CDR3 length equals 15 residues.

CDR3 region: CATSDATGRSYGYTF. The CDR3 DNA reads as TGTGCCACCAGTGATGCGACGGGCCGGAGCTATGGCTACACCTTC. The genes are TRBV24-1 and TRBJ1-2; D uncertain. CDR3 size: 15 residues. Between the trimmed V and J ends, which lost 3 bases and 4 bases, there was a span of 14 bases. Germline V gene data show CDR1 as KGHDR and CDR2 as SFDVKD.

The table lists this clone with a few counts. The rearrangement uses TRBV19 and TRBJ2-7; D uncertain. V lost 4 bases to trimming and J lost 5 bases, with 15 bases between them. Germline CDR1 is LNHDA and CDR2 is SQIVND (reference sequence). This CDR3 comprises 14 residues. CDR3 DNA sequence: TGTGCCAGTAGTAAGTCGGTTATGGTCCACGAGCAGTACTTC. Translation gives CASSKSVMVHEQYF.

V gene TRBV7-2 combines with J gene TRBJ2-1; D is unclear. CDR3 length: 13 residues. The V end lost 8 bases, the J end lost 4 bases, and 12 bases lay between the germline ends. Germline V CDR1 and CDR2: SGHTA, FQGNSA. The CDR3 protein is CASCRLGYNEQFF. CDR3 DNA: TGTGCCAGCTGTCGTTTAGGGTACAATGAGCAGTTCTTC.

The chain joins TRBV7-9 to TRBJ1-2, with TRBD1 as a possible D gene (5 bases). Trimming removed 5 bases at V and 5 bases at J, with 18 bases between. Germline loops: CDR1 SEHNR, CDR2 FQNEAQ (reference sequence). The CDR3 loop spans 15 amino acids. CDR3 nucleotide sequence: TGTGCCAGCAGCCCCCCCTTAGGACGGGGGTATGGCTACACCTTC. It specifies CASSPPLGRGYGYTF.

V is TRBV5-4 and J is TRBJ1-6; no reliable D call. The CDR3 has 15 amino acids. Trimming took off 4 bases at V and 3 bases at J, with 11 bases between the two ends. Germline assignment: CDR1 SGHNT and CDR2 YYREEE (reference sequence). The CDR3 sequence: CASSPGPNYNSPLHF. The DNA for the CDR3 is TGTGCCAGCAGCCCAGGACCGAACTATAATTCACCCCTCCACTTT. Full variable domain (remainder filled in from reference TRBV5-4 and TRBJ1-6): ETGVTQSPTHLIKTRGQQVTLRCSSQSGHNTVSWYQQALGQGPQFIFQYYREEENGRGNFPPRFSGLQFPNYSSELNVNALELDDSALYLCASSPGPNYNSPLHFGNGTRLTVT.

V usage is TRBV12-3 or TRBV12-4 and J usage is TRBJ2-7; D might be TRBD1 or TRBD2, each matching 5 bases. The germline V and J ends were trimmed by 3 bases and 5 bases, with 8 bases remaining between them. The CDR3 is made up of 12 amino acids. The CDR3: CASSLSGHEQYF. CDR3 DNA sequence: TGTGCCAGCAGTTTGTCGGGGCACGAGCAGTACTTC.

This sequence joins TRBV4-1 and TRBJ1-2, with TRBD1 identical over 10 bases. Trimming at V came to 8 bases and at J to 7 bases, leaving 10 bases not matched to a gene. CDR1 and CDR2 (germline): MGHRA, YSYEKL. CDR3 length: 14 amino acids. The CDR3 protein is CASAPGTGVGGYTF. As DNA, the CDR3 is TGCGCCAGCGCACCCGGGACAGGGGTTGGTGGCTACACCTTC.

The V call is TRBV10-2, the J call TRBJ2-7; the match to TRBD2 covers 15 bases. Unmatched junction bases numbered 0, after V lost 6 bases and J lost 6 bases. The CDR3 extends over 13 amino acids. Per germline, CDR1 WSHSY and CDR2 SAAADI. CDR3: CASRGLAGGEQYF. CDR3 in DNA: TGCGCCAGCAGGGGACTAGCGGGGGGCGAGCAGTACTTC.